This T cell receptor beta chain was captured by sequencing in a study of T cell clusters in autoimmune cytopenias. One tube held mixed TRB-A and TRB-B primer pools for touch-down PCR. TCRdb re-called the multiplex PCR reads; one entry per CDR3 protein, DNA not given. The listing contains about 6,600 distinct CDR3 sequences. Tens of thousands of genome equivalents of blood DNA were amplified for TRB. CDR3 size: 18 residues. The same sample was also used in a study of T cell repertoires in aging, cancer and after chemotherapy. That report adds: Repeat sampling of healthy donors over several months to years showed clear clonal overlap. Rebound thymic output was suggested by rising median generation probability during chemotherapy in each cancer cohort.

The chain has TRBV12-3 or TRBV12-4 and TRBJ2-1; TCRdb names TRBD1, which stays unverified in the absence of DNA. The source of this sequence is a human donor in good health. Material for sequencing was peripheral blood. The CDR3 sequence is CASSPPLRARNPYNEQFF.